This T cell receptor beta chain was identified in a study of T-cell memory formation after mild COVID-19. Study in general: TCR clusters mostly belonged to single donors.

5'RACE, which relied on constant-segment primers, yielded TCR alpha and TCR beta cDNA libraries carrying sample barcodes and UMIs. TCRdb re-derived calls from the 5' RACE reads in MiXCR, one entry per CDR3 protein. The sample includes roughly 560,000 distinct CDR3 sequences, roughly 22% of them seen just once. As for this clonotype: Its antigen remains unidentified.

Study results and limitations: Clones which contracted sat mainly in CM and EM if CD4+, and in EMRA if CD8+.

Trimming took off 8 bases at V and 5 bases at J, with 9 bases between the two ends. Germline loops: CDR1 SGHTA, CDR2 FQGNSA. This CDR3 spans 11 amino acids. Sequenced material: PBMCs or a T cell subset sorted from them (not recorded which). The gene calls are TRBV7-2 and TRBJ2-5; D is ambiguous. This TCR derives from an adult woman who had mild COVID-19 (a few samples of this study predate the infection). Cell type and time point are not known. The CDR3 coding sequence is TGTGCCAGCCGCGGCACGGAGACCCAGTACTTC. Protein product: CASRGTETQYF.